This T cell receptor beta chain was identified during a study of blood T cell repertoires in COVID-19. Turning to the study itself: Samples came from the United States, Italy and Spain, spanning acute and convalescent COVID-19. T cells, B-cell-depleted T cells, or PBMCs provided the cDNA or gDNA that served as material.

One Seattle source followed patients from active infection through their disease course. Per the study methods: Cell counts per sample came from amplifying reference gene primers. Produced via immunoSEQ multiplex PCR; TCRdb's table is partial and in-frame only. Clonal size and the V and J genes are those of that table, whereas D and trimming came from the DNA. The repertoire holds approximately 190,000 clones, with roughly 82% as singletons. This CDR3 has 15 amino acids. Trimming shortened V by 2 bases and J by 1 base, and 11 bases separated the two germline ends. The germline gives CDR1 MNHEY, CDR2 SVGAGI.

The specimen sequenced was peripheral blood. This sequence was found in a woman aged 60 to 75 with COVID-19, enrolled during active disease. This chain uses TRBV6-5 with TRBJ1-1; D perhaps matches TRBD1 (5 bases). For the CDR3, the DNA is TGTGCCAGCAGTTACCGGGGACTTAAGAACACTGAAGCTTTCTTT. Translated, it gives CASSYRGLKNTEAFF.